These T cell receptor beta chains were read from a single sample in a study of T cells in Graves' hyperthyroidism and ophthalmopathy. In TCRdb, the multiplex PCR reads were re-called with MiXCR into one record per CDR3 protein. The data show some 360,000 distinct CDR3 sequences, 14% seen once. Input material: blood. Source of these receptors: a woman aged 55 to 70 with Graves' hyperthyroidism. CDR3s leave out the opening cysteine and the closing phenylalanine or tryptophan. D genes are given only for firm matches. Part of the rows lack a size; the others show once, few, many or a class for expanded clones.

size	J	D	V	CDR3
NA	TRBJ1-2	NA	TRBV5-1	ASSLRSQGVSGYGYT
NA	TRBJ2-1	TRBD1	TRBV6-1	ASSLDRAAYNEQF
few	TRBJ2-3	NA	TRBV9	ASSVGSPDTQY
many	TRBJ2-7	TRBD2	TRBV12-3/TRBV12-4	ASSLYTSGSNNEQY
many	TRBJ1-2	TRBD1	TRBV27	ASSLAGGSGYT
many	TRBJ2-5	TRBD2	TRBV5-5	ASSVLVAGEETQY
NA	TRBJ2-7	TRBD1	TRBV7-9	ASSPSDRGLYEQY
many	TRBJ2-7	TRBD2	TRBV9	ASSVAGLAGYEQY
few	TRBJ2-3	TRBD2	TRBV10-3	AIKDTSEHTDTQY
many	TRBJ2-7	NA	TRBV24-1	ATSDSGRGSSYEQY
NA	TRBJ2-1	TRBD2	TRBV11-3	ASSPRTSGRPNEQF
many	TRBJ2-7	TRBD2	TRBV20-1	SAAGLAGPSYEQY
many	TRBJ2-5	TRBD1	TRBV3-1	ASSRQGLQETQY
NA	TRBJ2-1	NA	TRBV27	VSKAGRGAYNEQF
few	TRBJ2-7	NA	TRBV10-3	AISESRQVGEQY
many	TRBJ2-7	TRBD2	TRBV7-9	ASSLSKREGRYEQY
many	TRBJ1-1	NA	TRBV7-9	ASTPRGVQDTEAF
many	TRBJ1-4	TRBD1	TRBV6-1	ASSPDRGATNEKLF